Listed below are T cell receptor beta chains from one sample, sequenced in a study of spatial heterogeneity in lung cancer. TCRdb reanalysed the 5' RACE reads using MiXCR and keeps one entry per CDR3 protein. This table holds about 2,900 distinct CDR3 sequences, around an eighth found once. The input for sequencing was lung tumor tissue, taken at surgery. The source of these receptors is a male donor with early-stage non-small cell lung cancer. Each CDR3 is given without its conserved first and last residue. Some rows mark clone size as missing; the rest say once, few, many or name a class of expanded clone.

size	V	J	CDR3
medium-sized	TRBV20-1	TRBJ2-1	SARAALAGGDEQF
medium-sized	TRBV2	TRBJ2-7	ASTRLAYEQY
medium-sized	TRBV7-2	TRBJ2-7	ASSPAGAHEQY
medium-sized	TRBV29-1	TRBJ2-2	SVSGLATANTGELF
many	TRBV9	TRBJ2-4	ASSGGPLAKNIQY
medium-sized	TRBV29-1	TRBJ2-1	SGDRGLLGEQF
medium-sized	TRBV7-2	TRBJ1-3	ASSLETVSGNTIY
medium-sized	TRBV29-1	TRBJ1-1	SVWGPEAF
few	TRBV5-1	TRBJ2-3	ASSLEGPTDTQY
medium-sized	TRBV29-1	TRBJ1-5	SVVDRSDQPQH
NA	TRBV20-1	TRBJ2-7	SARPRTSGLAYEQY
medium-sized	TRBV7-2	TRBJ2-1	ASSLMVGNNEQF
medium-sized	TRBV6-1	TRBJ2-7	ASSVLNEQY
many	TRBV19	TRBJ1-5	ASRITGDFSNQPQH
medium-sized	TRBV7-6	TRBJ2-7	ASSFGTSGSSYEQY
NA	TRBV28	TRBJ1-2	ASSLENIAGGYT
medium-sized	TRBV20-1	TRBJ2-5	SARGPPVAGGAQY
medium-sized	TRBV7-2	TRBJ2-7	ASSFQGSGGEQY
large	TRBV7-9	TRBJ2-4	ASSRTSALAKNIQY
medium-sized	TRBV20-1	TRBJ1-3	SGQAASGNTIY
medium-sized	TRBV5-5	TRBJ2-1	ASSLGLSGAYNEQF
large	TRBV11-2	TRBJ1-5	ASSFGEEQPQH
medium-sized	TRBV20-1	TRBJ2-1	SAAKAGPYNEQF
medium-sized	TRBV2	TRBJ2-7	ASSLISGSYEQY
many	TRBV29-1	TRBJ1-4	SATGGRSNEKLF
many	TRBV11-1	TRBJ1-1	ASSFLTSETEAF
medium-sized	TRBV11-1	TRBJ2-7	ASSSLDKQY
many	TRBV9	TRBJ2-7	ASNSGGPYEQY
medium-sized	TRBV24-1	TRBJ2-7	ATSEGVDGQYEQY
medium-sized	TRBV4-1	TRBJ2-2	ASSQDGLAVITGELF
medium-sized	TRBV5-4	TRBJ1-1	ASSQGRMNTEAF
NA	TRBV20-1	TRBJ2-1	SASAPGPSAEQF
NA	TRBV7-6	TRBJ1-1	ASSFKSGTGGTEAF
few	TRBV6-6	TRBJ2-2	ASTQKGSGGIGELF
few	TRBV7-8	TRBJ1-1	ASRLTADTEAF
NA	TRBV20-1	TRBJ2-7	SARVTGGYEQY
medium-sized	TRBV6-2/TRBV6-3	TRBJ2-1	ASRKTGAGEQF
medium-sized	TRBV29-1	TRBJ2-3	SVDSRLANLPTQY
NA	TRBV29-1	TRBJ2-5	SGGTAPETQY
medium-sized	TRBV10-2	TRBJ1-5	ASSLTLGQPQH
medium-sized	TRBV4-2	TRBJ2-2	ASSQVPGSTSGNTGELF
medium-sized	TRBV23-1	TRBJ1-1	ASSHSTGRFF
NA	TRBV12-3/TRBV12-4	TRBJ2-5	ASSLEGARETQY
NA	TRBV20-1	TRBJ2-3	SLTSGGTDTQY
NA	TRBV7-9	TRBJ2-1	ASSLNKRGIYNEQF
medium-sized	TRBV7-2	TRBJ2-3	ASSLGGWSDTQY
NA	TRBV27	TRBJ1-2	ASSSFQGYGYT
medium-sized	TRBV27	TRBJ2-7	ASSEGGSYEQY
medium-sized	TRBV5-1	TRBJ2-7	ASSLEAGGYEQY